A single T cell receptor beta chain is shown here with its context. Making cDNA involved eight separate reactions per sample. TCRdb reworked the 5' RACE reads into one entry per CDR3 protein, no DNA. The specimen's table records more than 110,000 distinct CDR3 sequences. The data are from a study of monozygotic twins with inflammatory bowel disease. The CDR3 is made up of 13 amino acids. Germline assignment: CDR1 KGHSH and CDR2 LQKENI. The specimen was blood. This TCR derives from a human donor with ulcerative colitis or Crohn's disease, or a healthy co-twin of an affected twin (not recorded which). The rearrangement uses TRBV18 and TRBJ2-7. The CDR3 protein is CASSPPSTYEQYF.